This T cell receptor beta chain was obtained from a study of control samples from healthy donors and cancer patients. Sequenced by immunoSEQ multiplex PCR; TCRdb stores in-frame clones only, minus some. The table records 90,000 to 100,000 clones, roughly 83% of them present only once. The V and J ends lost 4 bases and 0 bases respectively, with 19 bases between them. Germline V gene data show CDR1 as MGHRA and CDR2 as YSYEKL. The CDR3 contains 17 residues. The chain is built from TRBV4-1 and TRBJ2-7; D may match TRBD1 or TRBD2 (5 bases each). The receptor was derived from a woman in her thirties in good health. The sample was blood. The CDR3 region is CASSPRSGGRSSYEQYF. In DNA form, the CDR3 reads TGCGCCAGCAGCCCCCGCTCTGGGGGTCGTTCCTCCTACGAGCAGTACTTC.